The 22 T cell receptor beta chains presented below share a single source sample, sequenced in a study of monozygotic twins with inflammatory bowel disease. Each CDR3 protein gets one entry in TCRdb, which reprocessed the 5' RACE reads and gives no DNA. The sample has around 380,000 distinct CDR3 sequences. The sample was blood. The origin of the receptors is a human donor with ulcerative colitis or Crohn's disease, or a healthy co-twin of an affected twin (not recorded which).

This sequence joins TRBV6-1 and TRBJ2-1; absent DNA, TCRdb's TRBD2 call cannot be checked. CDR1 is MNHNS, CDR2 SASEGT, per germline. CDR3 length equals 14 residues. The CDR3 sequence is CASRTSGRNNEQFF.

V usage is TRBV5-1 and J usage is TRBJ2-3; the D call of TRBD2 rests on TCRdb alone, since no DNA is present to check it. The germline gives CDR1 SGHRS, CDR2 YFSETQ. The CDR3 is 16 amino acids. The CDR3: CASSLDPGGPTDTQYF.

The CDR3 region is CASKTGNEQYF. J is TRBJ2-7 and V is TRBV6-2 or TRBV6-3; there is no DNA to check the TCRdb D call of TRBD1. The CDR3 runs 11 residues. Germline assignment: CDR1 MNHEY and CDR2 SVGEGT.

The chain has TRBV7-2 and TRBJ2-3; TCRdb outputs TRBD2, but without DNA this stays unchecked. The CDR3 totals 17 residues. The germline CDR1 and CDR2 sequences are SGHTA and FQGNSA. The CDR3 here is CASSSGLAGGPVDTQYF.

V and J are TRBV5-5 and TRBJ1-1; TCRdb picks TRBD1, but there is no DNA to check that call. Per germline, CDR1 SGHKS and CDR2 YYEKEE (reference sequence). The CDR3 sequence is 16 residues long. The chain's CDR3 is CASSLGATGAHTEAFF.

J is TRBJ2-1 and V is TRBV6-2 or TRBV6-3; no DNA is available, so the TRBD2 call from TCRdb remains unchecked. Per germline, CDR1 MNHEY and CDR2 SVGEGT. CDR3 length equals 15 residues. CDR3 sequence reads: CASTAGGGFYNEQFF.

J is TRBJ1-2 and V is TRBV10-3; with no DNA, the TCRdb D assignment of TRBD1 cannot be verified. This CDR3 spans 13 amino acids. CDR1 is ENHRY, CDR2 SYGVKD, per germline. The CDR3 sequence: CAISDQGNNGYTF.

This sequence joins TRBV29-1 and TRBJ2-1; TCRdb's assignment of TRBD1 cannot be checked, as there is no DNA. The CDR3 spans 15 residues. Germline values: CDR1 SQVTM, CDR2 ANQGSEA. CDR3 in amino acids: CSVGFDSITKGEQFF.

CDR3 residues: CASSILGDTQYF. The chain links TRBV9 to TRBJ2-3. This CDR3 has 12 amino acids. CDR1 SGDLS and CDR2 YYNGEE come from the germline V gene.

The V and J genes are TRBV5-1 and TRBJ2-1; TCRdb names TRBD2, which stays unverified in the absence of DNA. From germline, CDR1 is SGHRS and CDR2 YFSETQ. The CDR3 length is 19 residues. This chain's CDR3 is CASRSGTSGGPSSYNEQFF.

This sequence joins TRBV5-1 and TRBJ2-3; TCRdb's D call, TRBD2, is unchecked because there is no DNA. CDR3 length equals 15 residues. CDR1 is SGHRS, CDR2 YFSETQ, per germline. The CDR3 reads CASSLELAGLDTQYF.

The chain employs TRBV18 and TRBJ2-2. Germline V gene sequence: CDR1 KGHSH, CDR2 LQKENI. This CDR3 is built from 14 residues. CDR3 sequence: CASSRPGATGELFF.

The chain joins TRBV27 to TRBJ1-2. In germline, CDR1 is MNHEY, CDR2 SMNVEV (reference sequence). The CDR3 extends over 13 amino acids. The CDR3 sequence is CASSPSSGDGYTF.

The rearrangement uses TRBV16 and TRBJ1-6. Germline V gene lookup returns CDR1 KGHSY and CDR2 FQNENV. The CDR3 spans 15 residues. CDR3 sequence reads: CASSQSPGGNSPLHF.

The chain joins TRBV27 to TRBJ1-1; the D call of TRBD1 rests on TCRdb alone, since no DNA is present to check it. The CDR3 extends over 17 amino acids. CDR1 and CDR2 from the germline V gene are MNHEY and SMNVEV (reference sequence). The CDR3 loop is CASSLVPTGSENTEAFF.

The chain has TRBV5-1 and TRBJ2-5. The CDR3 length is 13 residues. CDR1 is SGHRS and CDR2 is YFSETQ in the germline V gene. CDR3 amino acids: CASSWDPQETQYF.

The genes are TRBV12-3 or TRBV12-4 and TRBJ2-7; as DNA is missing, the TRBD2 call by TCRdb cannot be tested. The CDR3 consists of 13 residues. CDR3 protein: CASSSSGGYELYF.

The J gene is TRBJ2-2, the V gene TRBV5-1; TCRdb proposes TRBD1, but this gene call is untestable without DNA. Germline assignment: CDR1 SGHRS and CDR2 YFSETQ. The CDR3 spans 15 residues. CDR3 region: CASSTTHRGTGELFF.

V gene TRBV18 combines with J gene TRBJ2-7; TCRdb designates TRBD2, a call that cannot be tested without DNA. The CDR3 has 15 residues. CDR1 KGHSH and CDR2 LQKENI come from the germline V gene. The CDR3 reads CASSPPLRGGYEQYF.

This chain uses TRBV5-5 with TRBJ2-4; TCRdb names TRBD1, which stays unverified in the absence of DNA. CDR1 and CDR2 from the germline V gene are SGHKS and YYEKEE (reference sequence). CDR3 size: 17 residues. CDR3 region: CASSHGQARSVFDIQYF.

This chain joins TRBV28 and TRBJ2-7; lacking DNA, the TRBD1 call made by TCRdb goes unchecked. The CDR3 loop spans 14 amino acids. Germline values: CDR1 MDHEN, CDR2 SYDVKM. The CDR3 loop is CASSPPTAVNEQYF.

This chain joins TRBV20-1 and TRBJ2-3; the TCRdb call, TRBD2, lacks DNA for checking. The CDR3 runs to 16 residues. Germline V gene sequence: CDR1 DFQATT, CDR2 SNEGSKA (reference sequence). CDR3 amino acids: CSASTLSGRGPDTQYF.